The T cell receptor beta chain described here comes from a study of tissue T cells after allogeneic stem cell transplantation. Across the study: Samples with visible lymphocytes on H&E were prioritized for sequencing. Whole-study findings and limits: Tissue-detected TCR repertoire was only partly captured by blood and spleen T cells.

V gave up 1 base and J gave up 1 base, with 2 bases separating them. Germline values: CDR1 GTSNPN, CDR2 SVGIG (reference sequence). The length of the CDR3 is 13 residues. Clones were sequenced by immunoSEQ multiplex PCR, and TCRdb holds only the in-frame ones, with some missing. Of some 410 clones listed, about 76% were seen once; the top ten hold roughly 22%. This clone was detected only once. The antigen remains unidentified. This specimen was jejunal tissue, taken at autopsy. The V and J genes are TRBV30 and TRBJ1-6; D ambiguous. This receptor was identified in a female patient between 40 and 75 years old with steroid-refractory graft-versus-host disease after an allogeneic stem cell transplant. Some T cells may trace back to the graft donor. The CDR3 sequence: CAWSASYNSPLHF. CDR3 DNA sequence: TGTGCCTGGAGTGCGTCCTATAATTCACCCCTCCACTTT.